Below are 29 T cell receptor beta chains sequenced from a single sample in a study of PD-1 blockade in classical Hodgkin lymphoma. After autologous stem cell transplantation all patients relapsed, and prior brentuximab vedotin exposure differed between cohorts. TCRdb's table, derived via immunoSEQ multiplex PCR, lists solely in-frame clones and lacks some. The data show approximately 150,000 clones, with around 73% seen just once and 7% to 9.5% held by the top ten. Sequences were derived from peripheral blood mononuclear cells (PBMCs), sampled before the second cycle of nivolumab. The receptors derive from a human donor with classical Hodgkin lymphoma.

The chain recombines TRBV15 with TRBJ2-1; D gene unclear. V was cut by 0 bases and J by 4 bases, with 7 bases left in between. Germline V CDR1 and CDR2: LNHNV, YYDKDF (reference sequence). This CDR3 contains 14 residues. CDR3 sequence reads: CATSRDPGYNEQFF. The CDR3 DNA reads as TGTGCCACCAGCAGAGATCCCGGATACAATGAGCAGTTCTTC.

The chain is built from TRBV30 and TRBJ2-5; 9 bases align to TRBD1. The CDR3 loop spans 13 amino acids. After removal of 5 bases from V and 5 bases from J, the junction contained 6 bases not matched to a gene. CDR1 is GTSNPN, CDR2 SVGIG, per germline (reference sequence). The CDR3: CAWDRGVVETQYF. CDR3 nucleotide sequence: TGTGCCTGGGACAGGGGGGTTGTTGAGACCCAGTACTTC.

This clone was observed once. This chain links TRBV7-3 with TRBJ2-1; no definite D call. This CDR3 comprises 14 residues. The V and J ends lost 2 bases and 3 bases respectively, with 8 bases between them. Per the germline V gene, CDR1 is SGHTA and CDR2 is FQGTGA. The CDR3 region has the DNA TGTGCCAGCAGCTTATATGGCATCTACAATGAGCAGTTCTTC. Protein product: CASSLYGIYNEQFF.

The genes are TRBV6-5 and TRBJ1-2, with TRBD1 identical over 9 bases. CDR1 is MNHEY and CDR2 is SVGAGI in the germline V gene. This CDR3 contains 16 residues. V was pared by 0 bases and J by 4 bases, with 6 bases of the junction left unmatched. CDR3 residues: CASSYSGQGLIYGYTF. The CDR3 DNA follows: TGTGCCAGCAGTTACTCGGGACAGGGTCTGATCTATGGCTACACCTTC.

The rearrangement links TRBV6-5 to TRBJ2-1; D gene unclear. CDR1 MNHEY and CDR2 SVGAGI come from the germline V gene. The CDR3 has 12 amino acids. V shed 7 bases and J shed 6 bases, with 10 bases lying between them. The CDR3 is CASNGLVNEQFF. For the CDR3, the DNA is TGTGCCAGCAACGGGCTAGTCAATGAGCAGTTCTTC.

The chain combines TRBV6-5 with TRBJ2-1; the match to TRBD1 covers 8 bases. The CDR3 has 15 amino acids. Germline loops: CDR1 MNHEY, CDR2 SVGAGI. Losses at the gene ends were 6 bases for V and 4 bases for J; bases not matched to a gene: 8. This CDR3 reads CASSDTGGLYNEQFF. The DNA of the CDR3 is TGTGCCAGCAGCGATACAGGGGGTCTATACAATGAGCAGTTCTTC.

The chain is built from TRBV6-5 and TRBJ1-3; D remains ambiguous. The CDR3 spans 12 residues. Germline V gene sequence: CDR1 MNHEY, CDR2 SVGAGI. Trimming shortened V by 5 bases and J by 4 bases, and 6 bases separated the two germline ends. Here the CDR3 reads CASSRGGNTIYF. CDR3 DNA sequence: TGTGCCAGCAGTCGCGGGGGAAACACCATATATTTT.

This rearrangement joins TRBV6-5 to TRBJ2-5; 8 bases align to TRBD2. The ends lost 2 bases at V and 3 bases at J; junction bases unmatched: 5. Looked up from germline, CDR1 is MNHEY and CDR2 is SVGAGI. The CDR3 runs to 15 residues. CDR3 nucleotide sequence: TGTGCCAGCAGTTACGTTACTAGCGGCGAAGAGACCCAGTACTTC. This gives the protein CASSYVTSGEETQYF.

This clone was seen a few times. This chain uses TRBV5-1 with TRBJ2-1; 9 nucleotides match TRBD2. There are 14 residues in the CDR3. V lost 4 bases to trimming and J lost 3 bases; unmatched junction nucleotides: 2. CDR1 SGHRS and CDR2 YFSETQ come from the germline V gene. The CDR3 sequence is CASSLSGSYNEQFF. The CDR3 nucleotides are TGCGCCAGCAGCCTTAGCGGGAGCTACAATGAGCAGTTCTTC.

J is TRBJ2-7 and V is TRBV7-9, with 7 bases lining up with TRBD1. Germline-derived CDR1 and CDR2 are SEHNR and FQNEAQ (reference sequence). The CDR3 length is 12 residues. CDR3 residues: CASRGLSYEQYF. The CDR3 DNA is TGTGCGTCAAGGGGGCTCTCCTACGAGCAGTACTTC.

This clone was seen just once. The chain is built from TRBV28 and TRBJ1-3, with D possibly being TRBD1 (6 bases). V lost 10 bases, J lost 4 bases, and 11 bases lay in between. This CDR3 comprises 12 residues. The germline gives CDR1 MDHEN, CDR2 SYDVKM. This CDR3 is CATKGGGNTIYF. Here the CDR3 DNA reads TGTGCCACAAAGGGGGGGGGAAACACCATATATTTT.

The chain uses TRBV9 and TRBJ2-5; a possible D gene is TRBD1 (6 bases). This CDR3 has 14 residues. V lost 0 bases to trimming and J lost 4 bases, with 10 bases between them. Germline-derived CDR1 and CDR2 are SGDLS and YYNGEE. Here the CDR3 DNA reads TGTGCCAGCAGCGTAGGGACAGTCGCAGAGACCCAGTACTTC. This encodes CASSVGTVAETQYF. Full variable domain (remainder filled in from reference TRBV9 and TRBJ2-5): DSGVTQTPKHLITATGQRVTLRCSPRSGDLSVYWYQQSLDQGLQFLIQYYNGEERAKGNILERFSAQQFPDLHSELNLSSLELGDSALYFCASSVGTVAETQYFGPGTRLLVL.

This clone has only a few counts. V and J are TRBV7-8 and TRBJ2-1; D not resolved. Germline values: CDR1 SGHVS, CDR2 FQNEAQ. This CDR3 region has 12 residues. V dropped 0 bases and J dropped 12 bases, with 9 bases sitting between them. The CDR3 nucleotides read TGTGCCAGCAGCTTAGCGCGGTTGCGGCAGTTCTTC. This encodes CASSLARLRQFF.

This clone was observed a few times. Other DNA sequences in the same sample also yield this CDR3. The genes are TRBV28 and TRBJ2-7; D remains unclear. V lost 2 bases to trimming and J lost 2 bases, with 1 base between them. The CDR3 is 11 residues long. Per the germline V gene, CDR1 is MDHEN and CDR2 is SYDVKM. CDR3 DNA: TGTGCCAGCAGTTTAGCCTACGAGCAGTACTTC. It translates to CASSLAYEQYF.

The table lists this clone with a count of one. The chain joins TRBV6-5 to TRBJ1-2; D gene uncertain. The CDR3 runs to 11 residues. Trimming pared 2 bases from V and 7 bases from J, leaving 5 bases between. Germline V gene data show CDR1 as MNHEY and CDR2 as SVGAGI. CDR3 amino acids: CASSYISGYTF. The CDR3 DNA sequence: TGTGCCAGCAGTTACATATCTGGCTACACCTTC.

This clone occurred once. The chain combines TRBV6-5 with TRBJ1-2; D is possibly TRBD1 (5 bases). The CDR3 runs to 13 residues. Germline lookup yields CDR1 MNHEY and CDR2 SVGAGI. Trimming shortened V by 7 bases and J by 2 bases, and 11 bases separated the two germline ends. Here the CDR3 reads CASTNGGNYGYTF. The CDR3 DNA is TGTGCCAGCACTAACGGGGGGAACTATGGCTACACCTTC.

The J gene is TRBJ2-7, the V gene TRBV6-5; the D is unclear. The CDR3 is 14 residues long. Trimming pared 2 bases from V and 3 bases from J, leaving 11 bases between. Per the germline V gene, CDR1 is MNHEY and CDR2 is SVGAGI. The CDR3: CASSYTDNLYEQYF. CDR3 DNA sequence: TGTGCCAGCAGTTACACCGACAACCTCTACGAGCAGTACTTC.

The chain employs TRBV28 and TRBJ1-5; 8 nucleotides agree with TRBD1. Germline trimming cut 5 bases from V and 1 base from J; bases unmatched to any gene: 4. Germline-derived CDR1 and CDR2 are MDHEN and SYDVKM. The CDR3 is made up of 15 amino acids. DNA for the CDR3: TGTGCCAGCAGTCACAGGGGGGGGAGCAATCAGCCCCAGCATTTT. Translation: CASSHRGGSNQPQHF.

V gene TRBV7-2 combines with J gene TRBJ2-1, with TRBD1 identical over 9 bases. In germline, CDR1 is SGHTA, CDR2 FQGNSA. The V gene end was trimmed by 9 bases and the J gene end by 1 base; junction bases not matched to a gene: 7. This CDR3 region has 15 residues. The CDR3 DNA is TGTGCCAGTGGGGCCGGGACAGGGTCCTACAATGAGCAGTTCTTC. Its protein product is CASGAGTGSYNEQFF.

V usage is TRBV2 and J usage is TRBJ2-3, with D unresolved. Germline V gives CDR1 SNHLY, CDR2 FYNNEI. The CDR3 contains 12 residues. V was trimmed by 8 bases and J by 1 base, leaving 7 bases between them. The CDR3 nucleotides read TGTGCCAGCGGTCAGGGCACAGATACGCAGTATTTT. Protein sequence: CASGQGTDTQYF.

The rearrangement links TRBV9 to TRBJ2-2, with D perhaps assigned TRBD1 or TRBD2 (5 bases each). This CDR3 comprises 17 residues. V was trimmed by 2 bases and J by 0 bases, leaving 14 bases between them. Germline loops: CDR1 SGDLS, CDR2 YYNGEE. The CDR3 bases are TGTGCCAGCAGCGTCCGGGACGGTCGTTCGAACACCGGGGAGCTGTTTTTT. It encodes CASSVRDGRSNTGELFF.

This chain connects TRBV9 to TRBJ1-4; 7 nucleotides agree with TRBD1. This CDR3 spans 17 amino acids. Germline CDR1 SGDLS, CDR2 YYNGEE. Unmatched junction bases numbered 8, after V lost 3 bases and J lost 0 bases. CDR3 DNA: TGTGCCAGCAGCGCGACAGGGATTTGGACAACTAATGAAAAACTGTTTTTT. This sequence encodes CASSATGIWTTNEKLFF.

The chain employs TRBV28 and TRBJ1-2; no firm D call. This CDR3 is 12 amino acids long. Germline V gene lookup returns CDR1 MDHEN and CDR2 SYDVKM. V lost 6 bases and J lost 5, with 10 bases in between. CDR3 residues: CASRTTIYGYTF. CDR3 in DNA: TGTGCCAGCAGAACAACCATTTATGGCTACACCTTC.

The chain uses TRBV6-6 and TRBJ2-7; 13 bases line up with TRBD2. The trim removed 6 bases at V and 2 bases at J, leaving 4 bases unmatched. In germline, CDR1 is MNHNY, CDR2 SVGAGI (reference sequence). The CDR3 covers 15 residues. The DNA of the CDR3 is TGTGCCAGCAGCGACACTAGCGGGAGGGCCTACGAGCAGTACTTC. Protein product: CASSDTSGRAYEQYF.

The genes are TRBV4-2 and TRBJ2-3; TRBD2 matches 10 bases. Germline V lookup: CDR1 LGHNA, CDR2 YNFKEQ. The ends lost 2 bases at V and 4 bases at J; junction bases unmatched: 6. This CDR3 is built from 16 residues. The CDR3 spells CASSQLAGVNADTQYF. The CDR3 DNA reads as TGTGCCAGCAGCCAACTAGCGGGAGTTAATGCAGATACGCAGTATTTT.

This clone was counted a single time. The chain links TRBV5-4 to TRBJ2-5; 9 nucleotides match TRBD2. The CDR3 loop spans 16 amino acids. V gave up 4 bases and J gave up 0 bases; unmatched junction bases: 7. CDR1 SGHNT and CDR2 YYREEE come from the germline V gene (reference sequence). The CDR3 DNA sequence: TGTGCCAGCAGCCCAGTTAGCGGGGGATACCAAGAGACCCAGTACTTC. Translation: CASSPVSGGYQETQYF.

The chain is built from TRBV28 and TRBJ1-3; the match to TRBD1 covers 9 bases. After removal of 7 bases from V and 4 bases from J, the junction contained 14 bases not matched to a gene. Germline V lookup: CDR1 MDHEN, CDR2 SYDVKM. This CDR3 is built from 17 residues. As DNA, the CDR3 is TGTGCCAGCACCACCCCAGGACAGGGGCTGTACGGAAACACCATATATTTT. It encodes CASTTPGQGLYGNTIYF. Full variable domain (missing parts from reference TRBV28 and TRBJ1-3): DVKVTQSSRYLVKRTGEKVFLECVQDMDHENMFWYRQDPGLGLRLIYFSYDVKMKEKGDIPEGYSVSREKKERFSLILESASTNQTSMYLCASTTPGQGLYGNTIYFGEGSWLTVV.

The chain carries TRBV29-1 and TRBJ2-6; D might be TRBD1 or TRBD2, each matching 5 bases. V dropped 7 bases and J dropped 3 bases, with 7 bases sitting between them. Germline V CDR1 and CDR2: SQVTM, ANQGSEA. This CDR3 has 12 amino acids. Written as DNA, the CDR3 is TGCAGCGCTGGGGGTGGGGCCAACGTCCTGACTTTC. Translation gives CSAGGGANVLTF.

V gene TRBV7-7 combines with J gene TRBJ2-5; possibly TRBD1 or TRBD2 for D (5 bases each). V lost 4 bases and J 5 bases, leaving 17 bases between the germline ends. There are 15 residues in the CDR3. Germline values: CDR1 SSHAT, CDR2 FNYEAQ (reference sequence). CDR3 protein: CASSSGTVEWETQYF. In nucleotides, the CDR3 is TGTGCCAGCAGCTCCGGGACGGTGGAGTGGGAGACCCAGTACTTC. Full variable domain (rest looked up from reference TRBV7-7 and TRBJ2-5): GAGVSQSPRYKVTKRGQDVTLRCDPISSHATLYWYQQALGQGPEFLTYFNYEAQPDKSGLPSDRFSAERPEGSISTLTIQRTEQRDSAMYRCASSSGTVEWETQYFGPGTRLLVL.